What follows is one T cell receptor beta chain and its context. Its antigen remains unidentified. Amplification of TCR beta used genomic DNA extracted from peripheral blood. Rearranged V-D-J TRB sequences were amplified with a mixed TRB-A/B primer pool. MiXCR, run by TCRdb on the multiplex PCR reads, gives a single entry per CDR3 protein. Counted here are some 9,700 distinct CDR3 sequences, roughly a third occurring once; the ten biggest clones make up around 13%. The data originate from a study of T cell repertoires in aging, cancer and after chemotherapy. Broader study findings: Compared with age-matched healthy donors, untreated hematological or solid cancer patients showed higher blood TCR clonality. No conclusions about immunological memory after chemotherapy can be drawn from the repertoire data.

Trimming cost V 0 bases and J 7 bases, with 7 bases left between them. Per germline, CDR1 SGHNT and CDR2 YYREEE (reference sequence). CDR3 size: 12 residues. The sample was blood. The chain links TRBV5-4 to TRBJ1-2; no definite D call. The TCR originated in a human donor in good health. The donor label of this sample is uncertain. CDR3 sequence (DNA): TGTGCCAGCAGCTTGGGGGCGGGTGGCTACACCTTC. This encodes CASSLGAGGYTF.